These 28 T cell receptor beta chains originate from one sample sequenced in a study of cytomegalovirus exposure and HLA in healthy donors. PCR used 60 Vbeta primers and 13 Jbeta primers. Assay: immunoSEQ multiplex PCR; the TCRdb copy retains only in-frame clones and omits some. Recorded for this sample: over 75,000 clones. The material sequenced was PBMCs. The receptors come from a girl between 10 and 17 years old in good health and CMV-seropositive.

This chain connects TRBV30 to TRBJ2-4, with 9 nucleotides matching TRBD1. The CDR3 is 20 amino acids. Germline V gene sequence: CDR1 GTSNPN, CDR2 SVGIG (reference sequence). V lost 0 bases, J lost 0 bases, and 15 bases stayed unmatched. CDR3 amino acids: CAWSVSGQGWPLLAKNIQYF. CDR3 DNA: TGTGCCTGGAGTGTATCGGGACAGGGATGGCCGCTTCTAGCCAAAAACATTCAGTACTTC. Together with reference TRBV30 and TRBJ2-4, the CDR3 gives the full variable domain: SQTIHQWPATLVQPVGSPLSLECTVEGTSNPNLYWYRQAAGRGLQLLFYSVGIGQISSEVPQNLSASRPQDRQFILSSKKLLLSDSGFYLCAWSVSGQGWPLLAKNIQYFGAGTRLSVL.

This rearrangement joins TRBV4-1 to TRBJ1-1, with D maybe TRBD1 (5 bases). The CDR3 contains 17 residues. Germline CDR1 MGHRA, CDR2 YSYEKL. V was cut by 0 bases and J by 6 bases, with 20 bases left in between. The DNA of the CDR3 is TGCGCCAGCAGCCAAGAACCTAGGCAGGGTTTGGTTTCTGAAGCTTTCTTT. Its translation is CASSQEPRQGLVSEAFF.

The rearrangement uses TRBV11-3 and TRBJ2-2; tentative D call: TRBD2 (6 bases). V lost 5 bases and J 5 bases, leaving 15 bases between the germline ends. Germline-derived CDR1 and CDR2 are SGHNT and YENEEA. This CDR3 is built from 15 residues. CDR3: CASSPPGGLTGELFF. The CDR3 DNA is TGTGCCAGCAGCCCTCCCGGGGGTCTGACCGGGGAGCTGTTTTTT.

The rearrangement links TRBV19 to TRBJ2-7; 10 positions match TRBD1. The CDR3 loop spans 14 amino acids. The trim removed 9 bases at V and 1 base at J, leaving 6 bases unmatched. Germline CDR1 reads LNHDA; CDR2 reads SQIVND (reference sequence). The CDR3 region has the DNA TGTGCCAGCCAAGACAGGGGGCGATCCTACGAGCAGTACTTC. Translated, it gives CASQDRGRSYEQYF. Full variable domain (missing parts from reference TRBV19 and TRBJ2-7): DGGITQSPKYLFRKEGQNVTLSCEQNLNHDAMYWYRQDPGQGLRLIYYSQIVNDFQKGDIAEGYSVSREKKESFPLTVTSAQKNPTAFYLCASQDRGRSYEQYFGPGTRLTVT.

The chain links TRBV29-1 to TRBJ1-1, with 8 bases lining up with TRBD1. V shed 5 bases and J 5 bases; nucleotides not matched to a gene: 10. Per germline, CDR1 SQVTM and CDR2 ANQGSEA. CDR3 length equals 14 residues. The CDR3 protein is CSVRLQGAGTEAFF. The CDR3 bases are TGCAGCGTTAGATTGCAGGGGGCAGGAACTGAAGCTTTCTTT.

The rearrangement joins TRBV15 to TRBJ1-5, with 10 bases identical to TRBD1. CDR3 size: 15 residues. The trim removed 3 bases at V and 6 bases at J, leaving 5 bases unmatched. CDR1 is LNHNV, CDR2 YYDKDF, per germline (reference sequence). The CDR3 region has the DNA TGTGCCACCAGCAGCCCCGGGACAGGGGTTCAGCCCCAGCATTTT. It is translated as CATSSPGTGVQPQHF.

The V gene is TRBV4-1, the J gene TRBJ2-7; perhaps TRBD1 as D (5 bases). V gave up 3 bases and J gave up 1 base, with 7 bases separating them. The CDR3 extends over 13 amino acids. Looked up from germline, CDR1 is MGHRA and CDR2 is YSYEKL. The CDR3 spells CASSHPGSYEQYV. CDR3 DNA: TGCGCCAGCAGCCACCCAGGGTCCTACGAGCAGTACGTC.

The chain joins TRBV18 to TRBJ1-5; D may be TRBD1 (5 bases). The CDR3 loop spans 13 amino acids. Looked up from germline, CDR1 is KGHSH and CDR2 is LQKENI. Trimming took 6 bases from V and 4 from J, leaving 10 bases between them. CDR3 region: CASSSGENQPQHF. The CDR3 nucleotides are TGTGCCAGCTCCTCGGGGGAGAATCAGCCCCAGCATTTT.

This rearrangement joins TRBV18 to TRBJ1-1; D gene unclear. V lost 5 bases and J 0 bases, leaving 7 bases between the germline ends. CDR3 length: 13 amino acids. Germline CDR1 and CDR2: KGHSH and LQKENI. The DNA for the CDR3 is TGTGCCAGCTCAAACGGGATGAACACTGAAGCTTTCTTT. It specifies CASSNGMNTEAFF.

The rearrangement links TRBV7-6 to TRBJ1-5; 8 bases line up with TRBD1. V trimming: 5 bases; J trimming: 4 bases; junction bases outside the gene matches: 7. Looked up from germline, CDR1 is SGHVS and CDR2 is FNYEAQ. The CDR3 runs 15 residues. The CDR3 loop is CASSPNRGVNQPQHF. In DNA form, the CDR3 reads TGTGCCAGCAGCCCAAACAGGGGGGTGAATCAGCCCCAGCATTTT. Looking up the rest from reference TRBV7-6 and TRBJ1-5 gives the full variable domain: GAGVSQSPRYKVTKRGQDVALRCDPISGHVSLYWYRQALGQGPEFLTYFNYEAQQDKSGLPNDRFSAERPEGSISTLTIQRTEQRDSAMYRCASSPNRGVNQPQHFGDGTRLSIL.

In regard to this clone: An end of the junction differs from the germline gene, which may be a read error. This chain joins TRBV28 and TRBJ2-3; 7 bases agree with TRBD2. CDR3 length: 19 residues. Germline V gives CDR1 MDHEN, CDR2 SYDVKM. CDR3 nucleotide sequence: TGTGCCAGCAGTTTACCCCTTAAGCGGGGAGGGGCAGTGGGAGATAAGCAGTATTTT. Translation: CASSLPLKRGGAVGDKQYF.

The genes are TRBV5-1 and TRBJ1-1; D remains ambiguous. V lost 0 bases, J lost 1 base, and 16 bases lay in between. Germline-derived CDR1 and CDR2 are SGHRS and YFSETQ. The CDR3 length is 17 residues. CDR3: CASSLAQLNFWNTEAFF. The CDR3 DNA reads TGCGCCAGCAGCTTGGCACAGCTTAACTTTTGGAACACTGAAGCTTTCTTT.

The chain has TRBV6-1 and TRBJ1-2, with D hard to call. The CDR3 is made up of 13 amino acids. Trimming took 6 bases from V and 8 from J, leaving 16 bases between them. Germline CDR1 is MNHNS and CDR2 is SASEGT. CDR3 coding DNA: TGTGCCAGCAGGCAGGAGGCCTCGGGGGGCTACACCTTC. This codes for CASRQEASGGYTF.

This chain uses TRBV7-9 with TRBJ2-3; no reliable D call. V was cut by 5 bases and J by 2 bases, with 20 bases left in between. CDR1 SEHNR and CDR2 FQNEAQ come from the germline V gene (reference sequence). This CDR3 has 17 residues. The CDR3 bases are TGTGCCAGCAGCACAGAAAGTGGTCTACCTCCCACAGATACGCAGTATTTT. Its translation is CASSTESGLPPTDTQYF.

The chain carries TRBV4-1 and TRBJ2-3, with 8 bases identical to TRBD1. CDR1 is MGHRA, CDR2 YSYEKL, per germline. Trimming took 4 bases from V and 6 from J; bases not matched to a gene: 9. The CDR3 covers 15 residues. The CDR3 spells CASSRPTGARDTQYF. CDR3 nucleotides: TGCGCCAGCAGCCGGCCGACAGGGGCGAGGGATACGCAGTATTTT.

The rearrangement uses TRBV19 and TRBJ2-7; tentative D call: TRBD2 (5 bases). This CDR3 comprises 12 residues. Trimming took off 9 bases at V and 2 bases at J, with 11 bases between the two ends. Looked up from germline, CDR1 is LNHDA and CDR2 is SQIVND (reference sequence). CDR3 sequence: CASRGPAYEQYV. CDR3 nucleotides: TGTGCCAGCCGGGGTCCAGCCTACGAGCAGTACGTC.

The chain couples TRBV28 to TRBJ2-7, with D tentatively TRBD1 (5 bases). V lost 4 bases and J lost 3, with 16 bases in between. Germline CDR1 reads MDHEN; CDR2 reads SYDVKM. The length of the CDR3 is 15 residues. CDR3: CASSSPTDPNYEQYF. The CDR3 nucleotides read TGTGCCAGCAGTTCGCCGACAGATCCCAACTACGAGCAGTACTTC.

The V call is TRBV11-3, the J call TRBJ2-7, with D unclear. This CDR3 is built from 13 residues. CDR1 is SGHNT and CDR2 is YENEEA in the germline V gene. V was clipped by 0 bases and J by 3 bases, with 6 bases between them. DNA of the CDR3: TGTGCCAGCAGCTTAGATTACAGCTACGAGCAGTACGTC. As protein: CASSLDYSYEQYV.

The chain combines TRBV9 with TRBJ1-3, with a possible D match to TRBD1 (6 bases). This CDR3 contains 16 residues. The V and J ends lost 5 bases and 2 bases respectively, with 17 bases between them. The germline V gene encodes CDR1 SGDLS and CDR2 YYNGEE. CDR3 in DNA: TGTGCCAGCAGTCGATCCAGGGGAATAGCTGGAAACACCATATATTTT. It yields the protein CASSRSRGIAGNTIYF. Based on the CDR3 plus reference TRBV9 and TRBJ1-3, the full variable domain is DSGVTQTPKHLITATGQRVTLRCSPRSGDLSVYWYQQSLDQGLQFLIQYYNGEERAKGNILERFSAQQFPDLHSELNLSSLELGDSALYFCASSRSRGIAGNTIYFGEGSWLTVV.

The rearrangement links TRBV19 to TRBJ2-2; TRBD1 is a possible D gene (7 bases). This CDR3 comprises 17 residues. With 5 bases removed from V and 3 bases from J, the gap between germline ends came to 19 bases. Germline V gives CDR1 LNHDA, CDR2 SQIVND (reference sequence). The CDR3 here is CASSWGEDRVYTGELFF. DNA of the CDR3: TGTGCCAGTAGTTGGGGGGAAGACAGGGTGTACACCGGGGAGCTGTTTTTT.

The J gene is TRBJ1-2, the V gene TRBV4-2, with TRBD1 matching 8 bases. Germline loops: CDR1 LGHNA, CDR2 YNFKEQ. Trimming cost V 0 bases and J 4 bases; bases outside gene matches: 4. This CDR3 is 15 amino acids long. This CDR3 reads CASSQETGGSYGYTF. In DNA form, the CDR3 reads TGTGCCAGCAGCCAAGAAACAGGGGGTAGCTATGGCTACACCTTC.

As for this clone: The same CDR3 is also encoded by other DNA sequences in this sample. The chain joins TRBV9 to TRBJ1-1; 9 bases are a match to TRBD1. Unmatched junction bases numbered 7, after V lost 2 bases and J lost 5 bases. This CDR3 has 15 residues. Germline V gene data show CDR1 as SGDLS and CDR2 as YYNGEE. CDR3 in amino acids: CASSVYRDRVTEAFF. In DNA form, the CDR3 reads TGTGCCAGCAGCGTTTACCGGGACAGGGTAACTGAAGCTTTCTTT.

V is TRBV11-2 and J is TRBJ1-1; 9 nucleotides agree with TRBD1. The CDR3 has 14 amino acids. CDR1 and CDR2 (germline): SGHAT, FQNNGV. The V gene end was trimmed by 5 bases and the J gene end by 7 bases; junction bases not matched to a gene: 8. The CDR3 DNA reads TGTGCCAGCAGCAAGGGACAGGGCCCCCTTGAAGCTTTCTTT. Residues: CASSKGQGPLEAFF.

This chain joins TRBV5-1 and TRBJ2-5; D might be TRBD2 (6 bases). The CDR3 totals 14 residues. Trimming took 5 bases from V and 3 from J, leaving 14 bases between them. Germline-derived CDR1 and CDR2 are SGHRS and YFSETQ. CDR3 bases: TGCGCCAGCAGTCGGGCGGGGACCGAAGAGACCCAGTACTTC. It encodes CASSRAGTEETQYF.

The V gene is TRBV6-5, the J gene TRBJ2-2; a possible D gene is TRBD1 (5 bases). Germline V CDR1 and CDR2: MNHEY, SVGAGI. The V and J ends lost 2 bases and 1 base respectively, with 11 bases between them. CDR3 length: 16 residues. The CDR3 loop is CASSYTQGLNTGELFF. The CDR3 bases are TGTGCCAGCAGTTACACCCAGGGTTTGAACACCGGGGAGCTGTTTTTT.

This chain joins TRBV5-4 and TRBJ1-5; D gene ambiguous. Trimming took off 3 bases at V and 4 bases at J, with 11 bases between the two ends. The CDR3 contains 14 residues. Germline V gene sequence: CDR1 SGHNT, CDR2 YYREEE (reference sequence). CDR3 amino acids: CASSSEGGNQPQHF. The CDR3 nucleotides are TGTGCCAGCAGCTCGGAGGGAGGGAATCAGCCCCAGCATTTT.

The gene calls are TRBV7-2 and TRBJ1-2, with a possible D match to TRBD1 (5 bases). The CDR3 runs to 14 residues. V was pared by 3 bases and J by 8 bases, with 16 bases between. The germline gives CDR1 SGHTA, CDR2 FQGNSA. Here the CDR3 DNA reads TGTGCCAGCAGCTTGGCCCCGGAGGGGAAGGGCTACACCTTC. The encoded protein is CASSLAPEGKGYTF. Variable domain in full (rest from reference TRBV7-2 and TRBJ1-2): GAGVSQSPSNKVTEKGKDVELRCDPISGHTALYWYRQSLGQGLEFLIYFQGNSAPDKSGLPSDRFSAERTGGSVSTLTIQRTQQEDSAVYLCASSLAPEGKGYTFGSGTRLTVV.

Turning to this clone: At one end the junction does not follow the germline gene, possibly because of a read error. The rearrangement links TRBV6-6 to TRBJ1-1, with a possible D match to TRBD1 (6 bases). CDR3 length equals 15 residues. The germline V gene encodes CDR1 MNHNY and CDR2 SVGAGI (reference sequence). CDR3 in DNA: TGTGCCAGCAGTTTTGGACAGCCCCGGGTCACTGGAGCTTTCTTT. It yields the protein CASSFGQPRVTGAFF.